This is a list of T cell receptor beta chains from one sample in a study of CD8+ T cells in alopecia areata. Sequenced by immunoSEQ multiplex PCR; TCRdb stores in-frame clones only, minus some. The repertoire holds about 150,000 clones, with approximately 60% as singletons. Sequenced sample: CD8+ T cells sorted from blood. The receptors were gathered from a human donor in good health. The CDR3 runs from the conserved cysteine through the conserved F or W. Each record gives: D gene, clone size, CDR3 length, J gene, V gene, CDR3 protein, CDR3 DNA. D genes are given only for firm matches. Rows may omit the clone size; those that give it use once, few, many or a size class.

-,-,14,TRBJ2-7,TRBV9,CASSRDLSSYEQYF,TGTGCCAGCAGCAGGGACTTGAGCTCCTACGAGCAGTACTTC
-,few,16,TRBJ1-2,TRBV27,CASSPFSGAGDYGYTF,TGTGCCAGCAGTCCCTTTTCAGGGGCCGGGGACTATGGCTACACCTTC
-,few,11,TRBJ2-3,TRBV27,CASWGTDTQYF,TGTGCCAGCTGGGGGACAGATACGCAGTATTTT
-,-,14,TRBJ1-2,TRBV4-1,CASSPGNYNYGYTF,TGCGCCAGCAGTCCAGGGAATTATAACTATGGCTACACCTTC
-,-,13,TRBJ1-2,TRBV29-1,CSVGDTENYGYTF,TGCAGCGTTGGCGACACTGAGAACTATGGCTACACCTTC
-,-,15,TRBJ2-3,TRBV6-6,CASSYRGGETDTQYF,TGTGCCAGCAGTTACCGTGGTGGGGAAACAGATACGCAGTATTTT
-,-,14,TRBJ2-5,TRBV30,CAWSLGGLWETQYF,TGTGCCTGGAGTTTAGGGGGGCTGTGGGAGACCCAGTACTTC
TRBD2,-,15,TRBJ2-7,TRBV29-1,CSVSRRGRFSYEQYF,TGCAGCGTCAGCCGACGCGGGAGGTTCTCCTACGAGCAGTACTTC
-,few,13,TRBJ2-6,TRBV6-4,CASSDPNYNVLTF,TGTGCCAGCAGTGACCCTAACTACAACGTCCTGACTTTC
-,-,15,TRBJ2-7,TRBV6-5,CASSYSGNPTYEQYF,TGTGCCAGCAGTTACTCCGGGAACCCTACGTACGAGCAGTACTTC
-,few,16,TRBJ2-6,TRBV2,CASNLNRETGANVLTF,TGTGCCAGCAACCTAAACAGGGAGACCGGGGCCAACGTCCTGACTTTC
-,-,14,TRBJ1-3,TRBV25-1,CASSEFDRAYTIYF,TGTGCCAGCAGTGAATTCGACCGCGCTTACACCATATATTTT
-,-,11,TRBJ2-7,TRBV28,CASSLPGEQYF,TGTGCCAGCAGTTTACCCGGGGAGCAGTACTTC
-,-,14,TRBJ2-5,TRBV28,CASSLLNGRETQYF,TGTGCCAGCAGTCTCCTCAATGGAAGAGAGACCCAGTACTTC
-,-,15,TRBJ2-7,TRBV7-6,CASSLASGGVYEQYF,TGTGCCAGCAGCTTAGCTTCGGGCGGAGTCTACGAGCAGTACTTC
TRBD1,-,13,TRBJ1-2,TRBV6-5,CASSAGTGYGYTF,TGTGCCAGCAGCGCCGGGACAGGGTATGGCTACACCTTC
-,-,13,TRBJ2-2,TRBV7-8,CASSIGLTGELFF,TGTGCCAGCAGCATCGGTCTAACCGGGGAGCTGTTTTTT
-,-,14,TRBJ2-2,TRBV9,CASSVGQNTGELFF,TGTGCCAGCAGCGTAGGGCAGAACACCGGGGAGCTGTTTTTT
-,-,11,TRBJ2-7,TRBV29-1,CSVEMMGEQYF,TGCAGCGTTGAAATGATGGGGGAGCAGTACTTC
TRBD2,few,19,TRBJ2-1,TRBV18,CASTQLSTYSSGKYNEQFF,TGTGCCAGCACTCAACTCTCGACGTACTCTAGCGGGAAATACAATGAGCAGTTCTTC
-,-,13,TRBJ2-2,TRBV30,CAWNVGGTGELFF,TGTGCCTGGAATGTCGGAGGCACCGGGGAGCTGTTTTTT
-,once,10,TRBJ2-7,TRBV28,CASSDYEQYF,TGTGCCAGCAGCGACTACGAGCAGTACTTC
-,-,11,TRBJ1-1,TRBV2,CASYISTEAFF,TGTGCCAGCTATATCAGCACTGAAGCTTTCTTT
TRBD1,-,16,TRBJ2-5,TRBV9,CASSGGQGADQETQYF,TGTGCCAGCAGCGGCGGACAGGGGGCGGACCAAGAGACCCAGTACTTC
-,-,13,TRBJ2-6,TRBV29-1,CSVKGAGANVLTF,TGCAGCGTTAAGGGAGCTGGGGCCAACGTCCTGACTTTC
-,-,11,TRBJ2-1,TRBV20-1,CSADNYNEQFF,TGCAGTGCCGATAACTACAATGAGCAGTTCTTC
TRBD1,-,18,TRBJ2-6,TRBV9,CASSPRTGIPSGANVLTF,TGTGCCAGCAGCCCCCGGACAGGGATCCCCTCTGGGGCCAACGTCCTGACTTTC
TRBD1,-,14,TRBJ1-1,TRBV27,CASSLGQGGTEAFF,TGTGCCAGCAGTTTGGGACAGGGCGGCACTGAAGCTTTCTTT
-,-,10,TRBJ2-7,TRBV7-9,CASSGYEQYF,TGTGCCAGCAGCGGGTACGAGCAGTACTTC
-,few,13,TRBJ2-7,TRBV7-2,CASSFYGNYEQYF,TGTGCCAGCAGCTTTTACGGGAACTACGAGCAGTACTTC
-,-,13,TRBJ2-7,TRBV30,CAWGWGSTYEQYF,TGTGCCTGGGGCTGGGGCAGTACTTACGAGCAGTACTTC
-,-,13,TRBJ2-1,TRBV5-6,CASSTVPDNEQFF,TGTGCCAGCAGCACAGTTCCCGACAATGAGCAGTTCTTC
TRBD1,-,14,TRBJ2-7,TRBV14,CASSQGQGAYEQYF,TGTGCCAGCAGCCAAGGACAGGGGGCCTACGAGCAGTACTTC
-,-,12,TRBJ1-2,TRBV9,CASGGSGYGYTF,TGTGCCAGCGGCGGTTCCGGCTATGGCTACACCTTC
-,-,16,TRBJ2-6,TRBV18,CASSPTSQAGANVLTF,TGTGCCAGCTCACCGACGAGTCAAGCTGGGGCCAACGTCCTGACTTTC
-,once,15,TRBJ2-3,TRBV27,CASAPGVSSTDTQYF,TGTGCCAGCGCCCCGGGCGTATCTAGCACAGATACGCAGTATTTT
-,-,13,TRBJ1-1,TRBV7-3,CASSLEHTTEAFF,TGTGCCAGCAGCTTGGAACATACCACTGAAGCTTTCTTT
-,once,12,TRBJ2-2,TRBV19,CASLGGAGELFF,TGTGCCAGCTTAGGGGGAGCCGGGGAGCTGTTTTTT
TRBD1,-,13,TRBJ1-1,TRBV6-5,CASSTGVNTEAFF,TGTGCCAGCAGCACAGGGGTGAACACTGAAGCTTTCTTT
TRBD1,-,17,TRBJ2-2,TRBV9,CASSALPGTGGTGELFF,TGTGCCAGCAGCGCGTTACCCGGGACAGGGGGCACCGGGGAGCTGTTTTTT
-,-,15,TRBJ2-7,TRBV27,CASSLGRGGVYEQYF,TGTGCCAGCAGTTTAGGGCGGGGCGGAGTTTACGAGCAGTACTTC
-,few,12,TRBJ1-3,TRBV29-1,CSVVGRRNTIYF,TGCAGCGTTGTCGGTAGGAGGAACACCATATATTTT
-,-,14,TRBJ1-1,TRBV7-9,CASSFGSGSTEAFF,TGTGCCAGCAGCTTTGGCAGCGGTAGCACTGAAGCTTTCTTT
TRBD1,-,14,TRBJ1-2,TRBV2,CASINHRGDYGYTF,TGTGCCAGCATAAATCACAGGGGGGACTATGGCTACACCTTC
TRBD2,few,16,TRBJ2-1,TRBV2,CASSDPFREGDNEQFF,TGTGCCAGCAGCGATCCCTTCCGGGAGGGAGACAATGAGCAGTTCTTC
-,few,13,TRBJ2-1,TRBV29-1,CSVEGTLYNEQFF,TGCAGCGTTGAAGGGACTCTCTACAATGAGCAGTTCTTC
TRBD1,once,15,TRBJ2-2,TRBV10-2,CASRPGQGATGELFF,TGCGCCAGCCGACCGGGACAGGGGGCGACCGGGGAGCTGTTTTTT
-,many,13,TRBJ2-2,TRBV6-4,CASSAGDTGELFF,TGTGCCAGCAGTGCGGGAGACACCGGGGAGCTGTTTTTT
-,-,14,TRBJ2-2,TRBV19,CASMDSGYNGELFF,TGTGCCAGTATGGACAGCGGGTACAACGGGGAGCTGTTTTTT
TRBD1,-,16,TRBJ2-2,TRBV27,CASSLSGTGNTGELFF,TGTGCCAGCAGTTTATCCGGGACAGGGAACACCGGGGAGCTGTTTTTT
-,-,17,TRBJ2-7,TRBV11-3,CASSLDVSGTVSYEQYF,TGTGCCAGCAGCTTAGACGTATCGGGGACTGTTTCCTACGAGCAGTACTTC
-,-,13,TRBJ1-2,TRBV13,CASSLTSSAGYTF,TGTGCCAGCAGCTTAACATCTTCGGCGGGCTACACCTTC
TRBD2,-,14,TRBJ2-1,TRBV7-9,CASIKRDSYNEQFF,TGTGCCAGCATCAAGCGGGACTCCTACAATGAGCAGTTCTTC
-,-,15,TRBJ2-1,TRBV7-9,CASTPGLLPYNEQFF,TGTGCCAGCACGCCGGGACTCCTGCCCTACAATGAGCAGTTCTTC
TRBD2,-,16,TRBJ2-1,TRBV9,CASSVGSGSTNNEQFF,TGTGCCAGCAGCGTAGGGAGCGGGAGTACTAACAATGAGCAGTTCTTC
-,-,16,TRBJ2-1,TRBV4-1,CASSQDLGGSYNEQFF,TGCGCCAGCAGCCAAGATCTAGGCGGCTCCTACAATGAGCAGTTCTTC
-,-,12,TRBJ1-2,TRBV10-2,CASSESGNGYTF,TGCGCCAGCAGTGAGAGCGGCAATGGCTACACCTTC